The 3 T cell receptor beta chains in this list originate from one sample, sequenced in a study of shared T cell receptors in the human thymus. The assay was immunoSEQ multiplex PCR, and TCRdb's table has in-frame clones only and misses some. The data show over 65,000 clones, 90% to 95% seen once. Sequenced: thymocytes. These receptor sequences come from a human donor.

DNA of the CDR3: TGTGCCAGCAGCCAAGATGGGGGGGAACTCGGAAACACCATATATTTT. It is translated as CASSQDGGELGNTIYF. The chain uses TRBV7-3 and TRBJ1-3; tentative D call: TRBD1 (5 bases). V was shortened by 5 bases and J by 4 bases, with 18 bases between the two germline ends. Germline V gene sequence: CDR1 SGHTA, CDR2 FQGTGA. This CDR3 spans 16 amino acids.

The chain employs TRBV4-2 and TRBJ2-2; D perhaps matches TRBD2 (7 bases). V gave up 0 bases and J gave up 3 bases, with 8 bases separating them. Germline V gene sequence: CDR1 LGHNA, CDR2 YNFKEQ. The CDR3 is 15 amino acids. CDR3 loop: CASSQEGGDTGELFF. The CDR3 coding sequence is TGTGCCAGCAGCCAAGAAGGGGGGGACACCGGGGAGCTGTTTTTT.

CDR3 region: CTSSQDRERRSSGANVLTF. The CDR3 DNA reads as TGCACCAGCAGCCAAGATAGGGAGAGGAGGAGCTCTGGGGCCAACGTCCTGACTTTC. The rearrangement links TRBV1 to TRBJ2-6; TRBD2 is the table's D call and was not checked against the DNA. TRBV1 is an annotated pseudogene. This CDR3 contains 19 residues.